This T cell receptor (beta chain) was profiled in a study of technical replicates of blood from several donors. V lost 2 bases and J lost 6; bases outside the gene matches: 4. This CDR3 has 14 residues. Germline V CDR1 and CDR2: SGHRS, YFSETQ. TCRdb's table, derived via immunoSEQ multiplex PCR, lists solely in-frame clones and lacks some. The profile shows 60,000 to 90,000 clones, 95% of them singletons. The receptor comes from a human donor in good health. V is TRBV5-1 and J is TRBJ1-4, with 7 bases matching TRBD1. The material sequenced was T cells isolated from PBMCs. In nucleotides, the CDR3 is TGCGCCAGCAGCTTCCGGGACAGCCATGAAAAACTGTTTTTT. Protein product: CASSFRDSHEKLFF.